Many counts were recorded for the clone carrying this T cell receptor beta chain. Other DNA sequences in the sample encode the same CDR3. This entry belongs to a study of blood T cell repertoires in COVID-19. Study context: Both acute and convalescent COVID-19 samples were obtained from the United States, Italy and Spain.

Under the authors' procedure: Counts of nucleated cells, estimated from reference gene primer amplification, were obtained. This table comes from immunoSEQ multiplex PCR, and its TCRdb copy is limited to in-frame clones, with some not included. V, J and clone size are those of that table, while D and trimming were read from the DNA. The sample includes approximately 490,000 clones, 87% of them seen just once. Cohorts were assigned according to the clinical history that participants reported. Symptom resolution, clearance, or two negative PCRs marked the recovered donors of Cohort 3. Trimming pared 0 bases from V and 3 bases from J, leaving 7 bases between. The CDR3 is 13 amino acids. CDR1 and CDR2 from the germline V gene are SGHRS and YFSETQ.

The clonotype was recovered from a woman younger than 30 who had recovered from COVID-19. Sequenced: PBMCs or T cells enriched from blood (not recorded which). The rearrangement uses TRBV5-1 and TRBJ2-7; D may be TRBD1 (5 bases). The CDR3 nucleotides read TGCGCCAGCAGCTTGGGCAGGGACTACGAGCAGTACTTC. It specifies CASSLGRDYEQYF.